The source of this TCR beta chain is a study of neurological immune-mediated disorders. The CDR3 is made up of 14 amino acids. Germline CDR1 and CDR2: MNHEY and SVGAGI. V was pared by 4 bases and J by 1 base, with 10 bases between. Ten or more counts support this clonotype. Antigen: not known. Healthy controls consisted of blood bank volunteers in Maryland, USA. Sorted libraries were derived from over 850,000 CD4+ or CD8+ T cells. 5'RACE employing 10-nucleotide random UMIs yielded the cDNA. MiXCR, run by TCRdb on the 5' RACE reads, gives a single entry per CDR3 protein. The profile covers approximately 21,000 distinct CDR3 sequences, with about 6.2% appearing a single time and approximately 49% taken by the ten largest. General study points: Multiple sclerosis was found to have the least TCR clonal expansion, below healthy controls, and HTLV-1-associated myelopathy the most.

This receptor was taken from a man between 18 and 29 years old in good health. The sequencing input was CD8+ T cells from blood. V is TRBV6-5 and J is TRBJ1-1; D gene uncertain. The CDR3 region has the DNA TGTGCCAGCAGTTCCGGCCCCGCGAACACTGAAGCTTTCTTT. Translation gives CASSSGPANTEAFF.